Listed below are T cell receptor beta chains from one sample, sequenced in a study of T cell responses to AZD1222 COVID-19 vaccine. Libraries were prepared by immunoSEQ multiplex PCR; TCRdb keeps only in-frame clonotypes and omits some of them. The table records about 160,000 clones, 75% to 90% of them present only once. The specimen was peripheral blood, collected on day 0 of AZD1222 vaccination. These receptors came from an adult in good health. CDR3s include the opening cysteine and the closing phenylalanine or tryptophan. The D gene is left open where the match is weak.

v_call | d_call | cdr3_length | cdr3_aa
TRBV5-8 | TRBD1 | 15 | CASSPGTDMNTEAFF
TRBV2 | TRBD1 | 14 | CASSGDRGNNEQFF
TRBV28 | TRBD1 | 18 | CASTPSGQWGLSNQPQHF
TRBV2 | TRBD1 | 13 | CASLGQGNTEAFF
TRBV9 | TRBD2 | 18 | CASGQGTSGAGNTGELFF
TRBV29-1 | - | 16 | CSVGGAVGRDTGELFF
TRBV7-9 | - | 15 | CASSLPQGWGETQYF
TRBV11-2 | - | 17 | CASSETLMSPNTGELFF
TRBV11-2 | TRBD1 | 14 | CASSFGTGLNEQFF
TRBV4-3 | - | 19 | CASSQGPWTRGTSTDTQYF
TRBV2 | - | 11 | CASVAGGGYTF
TRBV14 | - | 15 | CASSQVPGSNEKLFF
TRBV6-5 | - | 15 | CASSLSSGITGELFF
TRBV7-2 | TRBD1 | 16 | CASSLVGRGTGNTIYF
TRBV19 | - | 13 | CASSRESRNTIYF
TRBV9 | TRBD2 | 14 | CASSQSGGSNIQYF
TRBV19 | - | 13 | CASSMGNTGELFF
TRBV4-1 | TRBD2 | 15 | CASSQTGLARQTQYF
TRBV10-3 | - | 16 | CAIRKTSTGDNTEAFF
TRBV19 | - | 13 | CASRDSGSDTQYF
TRBV3-1/TRBV3-2 | - | 15 | CASSQSTDPFNEQFF
TRBV19 | - | 16 | CASSIGPGQLNSPLHF
TRBV19 | TRBD1 | 14 | CASILTGSHTEAFF